This is a list of T cell receptor beta chains from one sample in a study of graft-versus-host responses after intestinal transplantation. The method was immunoSEQ multiplex PCR; TCRdb's version includes in-frame clones alone and lacks a portion of them. The repertoire consists of about 86,000 clones, with 88% occurring once and the leading ten covering 0.28%. Their cognate antigens are unknown. This specimen consisted of unstimulated CD4+ T cells sorted from spleen or lymph node cells, obtained before transplant. These receptors came from a human donor who was the organ donor for an intestinal transplant. Each CDR3 is given with its conserved first and last residue. The order of the fields is D gene, V gene, clone size, J gene, CDR3 DNA, CDR3 protein. The D gene is left open where the match is weak. Clone size appears in some rows only: once, few, many, or a class for an expanded clone.

>.|TRBV19|.|TRBJ2-1
TGTGCCAGTAGTCTAGTAGCCTACAATGAGCAGTTCTTC
CASSLVAYNEQFF
>TRBD2|TRBV11-2|once|TRBJ2-2
TGTGCCAGCAGCTTATGGACTAGCGGGGGTACCGGGGAGCTGTTTTTT
CASSLWTSGGTGELFF
>TRBD2|TRBV15|.|TRBJ2-7
TGTGCCACCAGCAGAGATAAGAGGCCCCCCACGGGAGGGTCGGTTTACGAGCAGTACTTC
CATSRDKRPPTGGSVYEQYF
>.|TRBV5-1|once|TRBJ1-4
TGCGCCAGCAGCTTGGAGGGGGCTAATGAAAAACTGTTTTTT
CASSLEGANEKLFF
>.|TRBV19|once|TRBJ2-5
TGTGCCAGTAGTTCCTCTCGGGGGGCGGGAGTCCAAGAGACCCAGTACTTC
CASSSSRGAGVQETQYF
>.|TRBV6-5|.|TRBJ1-1
TGTGCCAGCAGCCGGGAAGTAAGGGCTGAAGCTTTCTTT
CASSREVRAEAFF
>TRBD1|TRBV5-1|.|TRBJ1-2
TGCGCCAGCAGCTTAATTGGACAGGGGGCAGGCTATGGCTACACCTTC
CASSLIGQGAGYGYTF
>TRBD2|TRBV23-1|.|TRBJ2-7
TGCGCCAGCAGTCATGGGACTAGCGCGCAATTTACCTACGAGCAGTACTTC
CASSHGTSAQFTYEQYF
>TRBD1|TRBV25-1|.|TRBJ2-5
TGTGCCAGCAGTGCGACAGGGCGCTATGAAGAGACCCAGTACTTC
CASSATGRYEETQYF
>TRBD1|TRBV7-2|.|TRBJ1-2
TGTGCCAGCAGCTCGGACAGGGCGTTCCCCGATGGCTACACCTTC
CASSSDRAFPDGYTF
>.|TRBV18|.|TRBJ1-2
TGTGCCAGCTCACCACTTCGGGCAGGGGACTATGGCTACACCTTC
CASSPLRAGDYGYTF
>TRBD1|TRBV28|.|TRBJ1-5
TGTGCCAGCAGTCCGACAGGGGCTGGTCAGCCCCAGCATTTT
CASSPTGAGQPQHF
>.|TRBV9|.|TRBJ2-1
TGTGCCAGCAGCCAGAATAGCGGTTACAATGAGCAGTTCTTC
CASSQNSGYNEQFF
>TRBD1|TRBV27|.|TRBJ1-2
TGTGCCAGCAACCCATCCGGGACAGGGGGCGCGAAAGGCTACACCTTC
CASNPSGTGGAKGYTF
>.|TRBV19|.|TRBJ2-3
TGTGCCAGTCGGGACAAGGTTTTCACAGATACGCAGTATTTT
CASRDKVFTDTQYF
>.|TRBV6-1|.|TRBJ2-5
TGTGCCACCCGTAGGACCAGGGGCCCTGGGGAGACCCAGTACTTC
CATRRTRGPGETQYF
>TRBD1|TRBV28|.|TRBJ1-1
TGTGCCAGCAGTCCCCGGACAGGGATGAACACTGAAGCTTTCTTT
CASSPRTGMNTEAFF
>TRBD1|TRBV5-1|medium-sized|TRBJ1-4
TGCGCCAGCAGCTCACAGGGGGCTAATGAAAAACTGTTTTTT
CASSSQGANEKLFF
>.|TRBV5-1|.|TRBJ2-7
TGCGCCAGCAGCTTGGCGTCAGGGGATTCCTACGAGCAGTACTTC
CASSLASGDSYEQYF
>.|TRBV2|.|TRBJ2-1
TGTGCCAGCACCCGGGATAGATCTCGCCTTCGGGAGCAGTTCTTC
CASTRDRSRLREQFF
>.|TRBV9|.|TRBJ1-4
TGTGCCAGCAGCGTAGCTGCCAGGGTTTGGGAAAAACTGTTTTTT
CASSVAARVWEKLFF
>.|TRBV5-6|.|TRBJ2-5
TGTGCCAGCAGATCAGGACCGGAGGGGACCCAGTACTTC
CASRSGPEGTQYF
>TRBD1|TRBV9|.|TRBJ1-2
TGTGCCAGCAGCGAGGGGGGACAGACCGCTAACTATGGCTACACCTTC
CASSEGGQTANYGYTF
>TRBD1|TRBV2|.|TRBJ1-1
TGTGCCAGCAGCCGCTTCGGGACAGCCTTTAACACTGAAGCTTTCTTT
CASSRFGTAFNTEAFF
>TRBD1|TRBV5-1|.|TRBJ1-3
TGCGCCAGCAGAAGGGACAGCGACTCTGGAAACACCATATATTTT
CASRRDSDSGNTIYF
>TRBD1|TRBV5-1|.|TRBJ2-7
TGCGCCAGCAGGGCACGACCGGGACAGGGGGGGGGAGAGCAGTACTTC
CASRARPGQGGGEQYF